The source of this T cell receptor beta chain is a study of T cell clones after liver transplantation. In the study overall: Liver transplant recipients had immunosuppression withdrawal attempted within 2 years. TCRbeta sequencing after a pre-transplant mixed lymphocyte reaction identified graft-donor-reactive clones, later tracked in post-transplant blood.

Only in-frame clones appear in the TCRdb table, and some are missing; sequencing was by immunoSEQ multiplex PCR. The sample yields about 51,000 clones, 80% to 90% seen once. Trimming took 2 bases from V and 1 from J, leaving 8 bases between them. This CDR3 contains 14 residues. Germline CDR1 and CDR2: SNHLY and FYNNEI. Sample: CD8+ T cells from blood, taken 12 months after liver transplant. This chain links TRBV2 with TRBJ2-5; the D is unclear. The sequence was obtained from a human patient who received a liver transplant. Some of the T cells may derive from the graft donor. The CDR3 loop reads CASSERAAQETQYF. CDR3 coding DNA: TGTGCCAGCAGTGAAAGGGCAGCCCAAGAGACCCAGTACTTC.